What follows are 12 T cell receptor beta chains derived from one specimen sequenced in a study of blood T cell repertoires in COVID-19 (dated by TCRdb to 2020 to 2022). The library came from the immunoSEQ multiplex PCR assay. TCRdb obtained this table from immuneACCESS and retained in-frame rearrangements with V and J assigned. These tables miss some clones; where compared with another copy, unresolved V genes account for less than half of the shortfall, and the remainder is unexplained. This sample has nearly 250,000 clones in its table, and around nine tenths of those were observed once. The ten largest account for around 1.5% of the sample. The source material was peripheral blood. Receptors originate from a woman in her sixties who had recovered from COVID-19.

The genes are TRBV7-2 and TRBJ2-2; TRBD2 matches 9 bases. CDR1 and CDR2 from the germline V gene are SGHTA and FQGNSA. The CDR3 has 14 amino acids. Trimming removed 3 bases from V and 15 bases from J; junction bases left unmatched: 11. The CDR3 sequence: CASSFWTSASELFF. The CDR3, as DNA: TGTGCCAGCAGCTTTTGGACTAGCGCGTCTGAGTTGTTTTTT.

The chain couples TRBV25-1 to TRBJ1-6, with 7 positions matching TRBD1. V trimming: 3 bases; J trimming: 10 bases; junction bases outside the gene matches: 9. The germline V gene has CDR1 MGHDK and CDR2 SYGVNS. The CDR3 consists of 15 residues. As DNA, the CDR3 is TGTGCCAGCAGTGACTACCCGACAGGGCGATCACCCCTCCACTTT. Translated: CASSDYPTGRSPLHF.

The V and J genes are TRBV18 and TRBJ1-2, with 8 positions matching TRBD1. The CDR3 runs to 13 residues. V shed 3 bases, J shed 4 bases, and the junction held 1 base outside the gene matches. CDR1 and CDR2 from the germline V gene are KGHSH and LQKENI. This CDR3 reads CASSPGQGYGYTF. The CDR3 coding sequence is TGTGCCAGCTCACCCGGACAGGGCTATGGCTACACCTTC.

The chain employs TRBV4-3 and TRBJ1-2; the D gene is possibly TRBD1 (5 bases). CDR3 length: 15 amino acids. Trimming left V 2 bases short and J 4 bases short, with 14 bases between. Germline assignment: CDR1 LGHNA and CDR2 YSLEER. DNA of the CDR3: TGCGCCAGCAGCCAAAGTCAGGGAAGTGCCTATGGCTACACCTTC. Protein: CASSQSQGSAYGYTF.

This clone was recorded a few times. The chain couples TRBV5-1 to TRBJ2-2; D not certain. Looked up from germline, CDR1 is SGHRS and CDR2 is YFSETQ. The CDR3 is made up of 14 amino acids. Between the trimmed V and J ends, which lost 4 bases and 7 bases, there was a span of 14 bases. The CDR3 bases are TGCGCCAGCAGCCCTTACAATCCGAACGGGGAGCTGTTTTTT. Amino acid sequence: CASSPYNPNGELFF.

This clone has just a few counts. CDR3 nucleotides: TGTGCCAGCAGTGTGGAGGGTATGGGGGAGCAGTACTTC. This codes for CASSVEGMGEQYF. V and J are TRBV2 and TRBJ2-7, with TRBD2 as a possible D gene (6 bases). The CDR3 consists of 13 residues. Germline V CDR1 and CDR2: SNHLY, FYNNEI. The ends were cut back, 4 bases at V and 7 bases at J, with 14 bases in the middle.

This clone was counted only a few times. The DNA of the CDR3 is TGCGCCAGCAGCTCCTCGACAGTCCCCGGGGAGCTGTTTTTT. This translates into CASSSSTVPGELFF. The V call is TRBV5-1, the J call TRBJ2-2, with D perhaps matching TRBD1 (5 bases). The CDR3 is 14 residues long. V lost 3 bases to trimming and J lost 6 bases, with 12 bases between them. CDR1 and CDR2 (germline): SGHRS, YFSETQ.

The J gene is TRBJ1-2, the V gene TRBV6-5, with D possibly being TRBD1 (5 bases). Trimming shortened V by 8 bases and J by 2 bases, and 15 bases separated the two germline ends. This CDR3 contains 14 residues. Per the germline V gene, CDR1 is MNHEY and CDR2 is SVGAGI. The CDR3 sequence is CASLAAGLNYGYTF. As DNA, the CDR3 is TGTGCCAGCTTAGCCGCGGGACTGAACTATGGCTACACCTTC.

This sequence joins TRBV19 and TRBJ1-3; 9 bases align to TRBD1. The CDR3 loop spans 15 amino acids. J lost 4 bases, V lost 6 bases, and 7 bases had no gene match. The germline gives CDR1 LNHDA, CDR2 SQIVND (reference sequence). The CDR3 DNA reads TGTGCCAGTAGCCCTCCGGGGACAGGGGGAAACACCATATATTTT. Protein sequence: CASSPPGTGGNTIYF.

The V gene is TRBV25-1, the J gene TRBJ1-1; TRBD1 matches at 7 bases. With V trimmed by 4 bases and J by 1 base, 9 bases remained unmatched. CDR1 is MGHDK, CDR2 SYGVNS, per germline. The CDR3 has 16 residues. In nucleotides, the CDR3 is TGTGCCAGCAGTGGAAAGACAGGGATGCGGAACACTGAAGCTTTCTTT. It yields the protein CASSGKTGMRNTEAFF.

The chain employs TRBV12-3 or TRBV12-4 and TRBJ2-2; TRBD2 might be the D (5 bases). The CDR3 runs 10 residues. Trimming shortened V by 7 bases and J by 13 bases, and 10 bases separated the two germline ends. The CDR3 spells CASMRRWLFF. For the CDR3, the DNA is TGTGCCAGCATGAGGAGGTGGCTGTTTTTT.

V and J are TRBV7-8 and TRBJ2-2, with TRBD1 matching over 9 bases. The V and J ends lost 5 bases and 1 base, in that order; junction bases with no gene match: 5. CDR3 length: 16 amino acids. CDR1 and CDR2 from the germline V gene are SGHVS and FQNEAQ. This CDR3 reads CASSAGQGKNTGELFF. In DNA, the CDR3 is TGTGCCAGCAGCGCGGGACAGGGAAAGAACACCGGGGAGCTGTTTTTT.